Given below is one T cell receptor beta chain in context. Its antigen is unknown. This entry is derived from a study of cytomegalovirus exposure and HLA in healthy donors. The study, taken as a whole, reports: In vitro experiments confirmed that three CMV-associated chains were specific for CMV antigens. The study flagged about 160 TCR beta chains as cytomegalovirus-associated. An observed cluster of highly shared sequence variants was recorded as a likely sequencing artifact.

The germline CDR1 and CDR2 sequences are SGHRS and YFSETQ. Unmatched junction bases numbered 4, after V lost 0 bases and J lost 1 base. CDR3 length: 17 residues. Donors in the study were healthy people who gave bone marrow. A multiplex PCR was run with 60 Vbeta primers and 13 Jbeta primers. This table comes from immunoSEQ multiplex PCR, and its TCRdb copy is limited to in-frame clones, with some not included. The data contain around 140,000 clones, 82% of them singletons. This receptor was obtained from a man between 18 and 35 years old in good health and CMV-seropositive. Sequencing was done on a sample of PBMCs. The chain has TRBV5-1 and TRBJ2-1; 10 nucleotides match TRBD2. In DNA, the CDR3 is TGCGCCAGCAGCTTGGGAGGGACTAGCGCGTCCTACAATGAGCAGTTCTTC. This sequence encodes CASSLGGTSASYNEQFF.